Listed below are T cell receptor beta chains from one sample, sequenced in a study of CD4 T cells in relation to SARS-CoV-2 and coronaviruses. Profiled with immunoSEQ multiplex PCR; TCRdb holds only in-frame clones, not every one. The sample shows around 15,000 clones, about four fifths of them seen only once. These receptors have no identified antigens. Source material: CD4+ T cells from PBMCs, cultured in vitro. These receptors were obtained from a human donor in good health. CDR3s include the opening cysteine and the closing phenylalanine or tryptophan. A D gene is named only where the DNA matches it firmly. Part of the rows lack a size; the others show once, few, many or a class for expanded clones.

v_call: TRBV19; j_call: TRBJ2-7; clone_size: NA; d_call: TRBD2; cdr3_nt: TGTGCCAGCGGGACTAGCGGACCCTACGAGCAGTACTTC; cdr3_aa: CASGTSGPYEQYF
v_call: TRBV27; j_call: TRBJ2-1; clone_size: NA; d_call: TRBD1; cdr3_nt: TGTGCCCGAGTTACAGGGGGTAACTCCTACAATGAGCAGTTCTTC; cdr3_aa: CARVTGGNSYNEQFF
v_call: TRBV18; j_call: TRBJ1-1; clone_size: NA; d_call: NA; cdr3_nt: TGTGCCAGCTCACCATCTACTAACACTGAAGCTTTCTTT; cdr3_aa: CASSPSTNTEAFF
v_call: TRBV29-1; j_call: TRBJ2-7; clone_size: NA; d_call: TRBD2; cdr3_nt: TGCAGCGTTCGGGCTAGCGGGAACTCCTACGAGCAGTACTTC; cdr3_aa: CSVRASGNSYEQYF
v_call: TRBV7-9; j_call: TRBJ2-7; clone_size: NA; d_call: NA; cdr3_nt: TGTGCCAGCAGCCCCGGGACACCCTCCTACGAGCAGTACTTC; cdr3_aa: CASSPGTPSYEQYF
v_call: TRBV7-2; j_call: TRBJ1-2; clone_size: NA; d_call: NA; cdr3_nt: TGTGCCAGCAGCCGTGGCGGGGGGACCTATGGCTACACCTTC; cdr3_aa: CASSRGGGTYGYTF
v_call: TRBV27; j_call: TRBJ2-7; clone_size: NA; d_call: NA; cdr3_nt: TGTGCCAGCCCCCCCCCGTTCGGCGCCGTGGACTACGAGCAGTACTTC; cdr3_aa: CASPPPFGAVDYEQYF
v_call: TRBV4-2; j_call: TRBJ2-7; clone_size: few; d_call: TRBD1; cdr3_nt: TGTGCCAGCAACCCCGGGACAGGGTTACACGAGCAGTACTTC; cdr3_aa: CASNPGTGLHEQYF
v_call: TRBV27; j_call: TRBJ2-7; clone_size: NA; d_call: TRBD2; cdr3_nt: TGTGCCAGCAGTTCGGCCGGGACTAGCGGCTCCTACGAGCAGTACTTC; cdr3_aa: CASSSAGTSGSYEQYF
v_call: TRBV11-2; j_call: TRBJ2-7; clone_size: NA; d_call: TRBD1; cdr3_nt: TGTGCCAGCAACGGACAGGCTTCGGTCCACGAGCAGTACTTC; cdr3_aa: CASNGQASVHEQYF
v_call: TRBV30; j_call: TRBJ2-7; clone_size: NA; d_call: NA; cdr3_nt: TGTGCCTGGAGACAGGCCTACGAGCAGTACTTC; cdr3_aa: CAWRQAYEQYF
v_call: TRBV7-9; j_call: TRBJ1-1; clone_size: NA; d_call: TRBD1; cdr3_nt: TGTGCCAGCAGCAGACGACAGGGAGTTATGAACACTGAAGCTTTCTTT; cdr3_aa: CASSRRQGVMNTEAFF
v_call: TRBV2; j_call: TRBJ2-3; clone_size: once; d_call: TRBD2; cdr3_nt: TGTGCCAGCAGCGAAGGACTAGCGGGGAGCACAGATACGCAGTATTTT; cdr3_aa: CASSEGLAGSTDTQYF
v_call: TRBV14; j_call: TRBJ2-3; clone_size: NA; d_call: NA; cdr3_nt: TGTGCCAGCAGCCAAGACACAGATACGCAGTATTTT; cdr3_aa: CASSQDTDTQYF
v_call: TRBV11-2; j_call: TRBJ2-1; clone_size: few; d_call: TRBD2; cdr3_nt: TGTGCCAGCAGGGCCGGCACGCGGGGGGGGAATGAGCAGTTCTTC; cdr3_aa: CASRAGTRGGNEQFF
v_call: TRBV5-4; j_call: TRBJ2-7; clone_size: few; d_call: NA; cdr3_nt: TGTGCCAGCAGCTTAGCGGGACAGCCGTACTCCTACGAGCAGTACTTC; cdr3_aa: CASSLAGQPYSYEQYF
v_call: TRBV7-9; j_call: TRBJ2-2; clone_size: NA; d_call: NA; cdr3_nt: TGTGCCAGCAGTTCCCGCGGGGGCGAGGTGACCGGGGAGCTGTTTTTT; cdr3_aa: CASSSRGGEVTGELFF
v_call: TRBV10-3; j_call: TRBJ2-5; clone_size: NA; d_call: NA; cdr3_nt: TGTGCCATCAGTGAGGCCGGACACCCAAGCCAAGAGACCCAGTACTTC; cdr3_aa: CAISEAGHPSQETQYF
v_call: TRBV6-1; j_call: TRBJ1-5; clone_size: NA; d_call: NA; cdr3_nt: TGTGCCAGCAGTGAATCTGGGTATCGCCAGCCCCAGCATTTT; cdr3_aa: CASSESGYRQPQHF
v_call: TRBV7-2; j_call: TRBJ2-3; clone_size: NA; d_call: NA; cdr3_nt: TGTGCCAGCAGCCCCCGGGTTGCGGGAGATACGCAGTATTTT; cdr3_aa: CASSPRVAGDTQYF
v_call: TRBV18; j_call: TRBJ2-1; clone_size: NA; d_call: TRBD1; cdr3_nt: TGTGCCAGCTCATGGGGACAGACCGCGCAGGATGAGCAGTTCTTC; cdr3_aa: CASSWGQTAQDEQFF
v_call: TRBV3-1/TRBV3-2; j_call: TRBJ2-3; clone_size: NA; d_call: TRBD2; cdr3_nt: TGTGCCAGCAGCCATAGCGGGAGTACAGATACGCAGTATTTT; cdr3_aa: CASSHSGSTDTQYF
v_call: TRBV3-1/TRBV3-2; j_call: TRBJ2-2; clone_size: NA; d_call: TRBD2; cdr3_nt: TGTGCCAGCAGCCCCGCCGGCCTTAGCGGGAGGGGCACCGGGGAGCTGTTTTTT; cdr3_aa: CASSPAGLSGRGTGELFF
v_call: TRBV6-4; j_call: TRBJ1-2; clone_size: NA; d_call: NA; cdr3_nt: TGTGCCAGCAGTGAGGGACCGAATGATCCCTATGGCTACACCTTC; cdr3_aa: CASSEGPNDPYGYTF
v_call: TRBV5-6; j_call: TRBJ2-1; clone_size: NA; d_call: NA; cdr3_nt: TGTGCCAGCAGCTTGGGGCTAGCGCAAGACGGTGAGCAGTTCTTC; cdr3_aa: CASSLGLAQDGEQFF
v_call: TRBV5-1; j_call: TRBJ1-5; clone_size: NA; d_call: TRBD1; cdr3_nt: TGCGCCAGCAGCTTAGGGACAGGGGGCCAGCCCCAGCATTTT; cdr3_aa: CASSLGTGGQPQHF
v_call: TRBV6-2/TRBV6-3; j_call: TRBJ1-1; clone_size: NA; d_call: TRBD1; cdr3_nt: TGTGCCAGCAGTCGGACAGGGCCCCCCGAAGCTTTCTTT; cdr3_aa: CASSRTGPPEAFF
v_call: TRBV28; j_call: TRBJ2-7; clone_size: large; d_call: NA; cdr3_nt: TGTGCCAGCGGGATGGGGGAGCAGTACTTC; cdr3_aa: CASGMGEQYF
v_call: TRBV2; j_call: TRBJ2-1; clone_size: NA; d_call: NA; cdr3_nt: TGTGCCAGCAGTGTATTGGGGTTATTAGAGTTCTTC; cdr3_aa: CASSVLGLLEFF
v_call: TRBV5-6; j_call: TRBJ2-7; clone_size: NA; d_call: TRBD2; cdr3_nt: TGTGCCAGCAGCTTGGCGCTGCTAGCGGGAGAGTTGTACGAGCAGTACTTC; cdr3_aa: CASSLALLAGELYEQYF
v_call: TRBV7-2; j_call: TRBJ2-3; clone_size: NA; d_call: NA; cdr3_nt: TGTGCCAGCAGCTTACGTTTTGGGTCGGCAGGCACAGATACGCAGTATTTT; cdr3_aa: CASSLRFGSAGTDTQYF
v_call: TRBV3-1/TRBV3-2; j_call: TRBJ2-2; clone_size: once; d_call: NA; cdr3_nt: TGTGCCAGCAGCCAAGAAGTAGCGGCGAACACCGGGGAGCTGTTTTTT; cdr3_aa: CASSQEVAANTGELFF
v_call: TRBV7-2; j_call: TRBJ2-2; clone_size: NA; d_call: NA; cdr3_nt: TGTGCCAGCTGCCCACGAGCCGGGGAGCTGTTTTTT; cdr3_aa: CASCPRAGELFF
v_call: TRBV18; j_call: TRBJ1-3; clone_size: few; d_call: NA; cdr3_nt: TGTGCCAGCTCACCTGAAGGGCATGGAAACACCATATATTTT; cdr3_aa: CASSPEGHGNTIYF
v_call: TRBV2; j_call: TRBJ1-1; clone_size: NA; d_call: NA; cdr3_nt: TGTGCCAGCAGTGAAGTTAGAGGGGGAAATGAAGCTTTCTTT; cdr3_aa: CASSEVRGGNEAFF
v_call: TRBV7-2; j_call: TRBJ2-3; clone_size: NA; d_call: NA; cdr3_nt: TGTGCCAGCAGCCATTATGGGGAAACAGGGGGGGCAGATACGCAGTATTTT; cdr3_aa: CASSHYGETGGADTQYF
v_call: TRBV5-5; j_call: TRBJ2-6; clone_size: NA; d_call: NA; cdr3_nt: TGTGCCAGCAGCTTAAGATTTTCTGGGGCCAACGTCCTGACTTTC; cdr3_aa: CASSLRFSGANVLTF
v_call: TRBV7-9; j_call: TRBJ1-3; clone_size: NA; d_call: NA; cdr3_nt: TGTGCCAGCAGCTTAGGGGGGCATCGCTCTGGAAACACCATATATTTT; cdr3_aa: CASSLGGHRSGNTIYF
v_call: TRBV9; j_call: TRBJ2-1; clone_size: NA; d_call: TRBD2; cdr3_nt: TGTGCCAGCAGCGGGGGACTAAACAATGAGCAGTTCTTC; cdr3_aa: CASSGGLNNEQFF
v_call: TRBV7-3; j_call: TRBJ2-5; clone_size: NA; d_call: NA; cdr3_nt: TGTGCCAGCAGCCCTGGGCCAGAAGAGACCCAGTACTTC; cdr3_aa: CASSPGPEETQYF
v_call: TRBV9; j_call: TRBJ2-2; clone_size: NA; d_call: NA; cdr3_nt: TGTGCCAGCAGCGTAGGGACAAACCTCGCCGGGGAGCTGTTTTTT; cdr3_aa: CASSVGTNLAGELFF
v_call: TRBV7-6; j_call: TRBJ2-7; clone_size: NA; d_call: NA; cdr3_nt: TGTGCCAGCAGCTTAGGTGTCAGCCCCTCCTACGAGCAGTACTTC; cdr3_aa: CASSLGVSPSYEQYF
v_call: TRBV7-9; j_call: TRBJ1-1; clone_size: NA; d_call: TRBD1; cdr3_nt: TGTGCCAGCAGCTCTCGACAGGGCACGTTTCCTGGAGCTTTCTTT; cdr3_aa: CASSSRQGTFPGAFF
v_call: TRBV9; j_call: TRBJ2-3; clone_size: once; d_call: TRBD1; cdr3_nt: TGTGCCAGCAGCGTTACGACAGGGGTGATCACAGATACGCAGTATTTT; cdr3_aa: CASSVTTGVITDTQYF
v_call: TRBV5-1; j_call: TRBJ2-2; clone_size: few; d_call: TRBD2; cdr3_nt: TGCGCCAGCAGCTTTGAGGCCGGGGGGATCGGGGAGCTGTTTTTT; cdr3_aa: CASSFEAGGIGELFF
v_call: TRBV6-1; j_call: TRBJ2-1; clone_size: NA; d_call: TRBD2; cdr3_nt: TGTGCCAGCAGTGAAAGGGGACTAGATGGACCGAAACACAATGAGCAGTTCTTC; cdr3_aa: CASSERGLDGPKHNEQFF
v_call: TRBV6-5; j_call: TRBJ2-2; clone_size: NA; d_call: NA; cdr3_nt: TGTGCCAGCAGCCGAGCAAGGACCGGGGAGCTGTTTTTT; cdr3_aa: CASSRARTGELFF
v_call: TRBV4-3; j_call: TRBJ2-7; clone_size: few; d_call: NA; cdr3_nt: TGCGCCAGCAGCCGGCGACAGGGAGGGGCCTACGAGCAGTACTTC; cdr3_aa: CASSRRQGGAYEQYF
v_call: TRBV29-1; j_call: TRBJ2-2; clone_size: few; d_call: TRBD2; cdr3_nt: TGCAGCGTAACTAGCGGGATGACGAACACCGGGGAGCTGTTTTTT; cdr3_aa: CSVTSGMTNTGELFF
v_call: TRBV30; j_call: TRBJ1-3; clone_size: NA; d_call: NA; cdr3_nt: TGTGCCTGGGATGTGGCAGGGAGGGGAAACACCATATATTTT; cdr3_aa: CAWDVAGRGNTIYF
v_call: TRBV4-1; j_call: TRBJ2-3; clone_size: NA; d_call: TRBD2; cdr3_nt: TGCGCCAGCAGCCGGCTCAGCGGGGTGGAAGATACGCAGTATTTT; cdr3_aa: CASSRLSGVEDTQYF
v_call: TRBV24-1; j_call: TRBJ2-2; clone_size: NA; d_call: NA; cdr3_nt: TGTGCCACCAGTGATGATAACACCGGGGAGCTGTTTTTT; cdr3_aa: CATSDDNTGELFF
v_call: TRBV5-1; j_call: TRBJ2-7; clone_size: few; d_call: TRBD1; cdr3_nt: TGCGCCAGCTACAGGGACAGGGGTCACGAGCAGTACTTC; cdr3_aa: CASYRDRGHEQYF
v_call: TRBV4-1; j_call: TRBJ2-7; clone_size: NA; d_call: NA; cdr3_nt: TGCGCCAGCAGCCAAGGTAGGGACTACGAGCAGTACTTC; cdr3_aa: CASSQGRDYEQYF
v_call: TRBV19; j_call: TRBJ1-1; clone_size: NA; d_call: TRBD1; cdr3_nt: TGTGCCAGTACTACCGGACAGGGACGAGCTGAAGCTTTCTTT; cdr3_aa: CASTTGQGRAEAFF
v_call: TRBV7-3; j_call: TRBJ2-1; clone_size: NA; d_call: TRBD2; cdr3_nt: TGTGCCAGCAGCTTTGGGCGGGAGGCCCACAATGAGCAGTTCTTC; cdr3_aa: CASSFGREAHNEQFF
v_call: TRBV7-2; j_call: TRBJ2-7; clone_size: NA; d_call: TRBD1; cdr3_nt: TGTGCCAGCAGCTTAGTCCAGGGGGTTTACGAGCAGTACTTC; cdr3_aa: CASSLVQGVYEQYF